These 22 T cell receptor beta chains were sequenced from one sample in a study of T cells after yellow fever vaccination. TCRdb reprocessed the 5' RACE reads via MiXCR and lists one record per CDR3 protein. This table holds 50,000 or so distinct CDR3 sequences, roughly 7.3% found once. Sample: CD8+ T cells sorted from PBMCs, taken approximately 15 days after the first yellow fever vaccination. These receptors came from a man between 18 and 29 years old who received the YFV17D yellow fever vaccine.

There are many counts of this clonotype. The chain uses TRBV20-1 and TRBJ1-1; weak D call: TRBD1 (6 bases). Trimming removed 6 bases at V and 3 bases at J, with 11 bases between. The CDR3 is 12 residues long. Germline-derived CDR1 and CDR2 are DFQATT and SNEGSKA (reference sequence). The CDR3 region is CSALDRYTEAFF. The DNA for the CDR3 is TGCAGTGCGCTGGACAGATACACTGAAGCTTTCTTT.

This clonotype was detected many times. The junction departs from the called germline gene at one end, perhaps through a read error. The chain recombines TRBV12-3 or TRBV12-4 with TRBJ2-5, with TRBD2 as a possible D gene (6 bases). The CDR3 totals 16 residues. CDR3 in amino acids: CASSLARGESQETQYF. The CDR3 bases are TGTGCCAGCAGCTTAGCACGCGGGGAAAGCCAAGAGACCCAGTACTTC.

This clonotype has ten or more counts. J is TRBJ2-1 and V is TRBV29-1; possibly TRBD1 or TRBD2 for D (6 bases each). CDR1 and CDR2 (germline): SQVTM, ANQGSEA. V lost 7 bases and J lost 8, with 21 bases in between. The CDR3 contains 14 residues. The DNA of the CDR3 is TGCAGCGGAAGAGGGGGGAATGATGGCCATGAGCAGTTCTTC. It yields the protein CSGRGGNDGHEQFF.

At least ten counts were recorded for this clonotype. The chain carries TRBV4-3 and TRBJ1-4, with a weak D call TRBD1 (5 bases). The V gene's germline CDR1 is LGHNA and CDR2 YSLEER. The CDR3 runs 19 residues. Deletions cut 0 bases from V and 0 bases from J, with 17 bases between. The CDR3: CASSQDLIRDGATNEKLFF. CDR3 in DNA: TGCGCCAGCAGCCAAGATCTGATTAGGGACGGCGCAACTAATGAAAAACTGTTTTTT.

This clonotype appeared a few times. The chain recombines TRBV19 with TRBJ1-1, with D possibly matching TRBD1 (5 bases). The V gene lost 7 bases and the J gene lost 4 bases, with 10 bases spanning the gap. CDR1 is LNHDA, CDR2 SQIVND, per germline (reference sequence). The CDR3 is 12 amino acids. The CDR3 coding sequence is TGTGCCAGTATCCAAGGGGCCACTGAAGCTTTCTTT. It is translated as CASIQGATEAFF.

This clonotype was seen ten or more times. Here the CDR3 DNA reads TGCAGTGCTAGAGAGGGACCATTCTACGAGCAGTACTTC. It codes for CSAREGPFYEQYF. The chain couples TRBV20-1 to TRBJ2-7; D tentatively reads TRBD1 or TRBD2 (5 bases each). The germline V gene encodes CDR1 DFQATT and CDR2 SNEGSKA (reference sequence). V lost 0 bases to trimming and J lost 3 bases, with 9 bases between them. The CDR3 is made up of 13 amino acids.

Relative to its sample, this clonotype is medium-sized. This sequence joins TRBV4-1 and TRBJ2-2; 7 positions match TRBD1. The CDR3 runs 17 residues. The V segment lost 3 bases and the J segment 0 bases; nucleotides outside the gene matches: 7. CDR1 is MGHRA and CDR2 is YSYEKL in the germline V gene. CDR3 in amino acids: CASSQPPGGPNTGELFF. CDR3 nucleotides: TGCGCCAGCAGCCAGCCTCCAGGGGGTCCGAACACCGGGGAGCTGTTTTTT.

This clonotype was seen more than once but under ten times. This rearrangement joins TRBV29-1 to TRBJ2-1; possibly TRBD2 for D (7 bases). Trimming cost V 3 bases and J 8 bases, with 17 bases left between them. The germline V gene has CDR1 SQVTM and CDR2 ANQGSEA. The CDR3 is 14 amino acids. CDR3 DNA sequence: TGCAGCGTTGAGAGAGGGGGGGGCCCAGATGAGCAGTTCTTC. Translating it yields CSVERGGGPDEQFF.

Many counts were recorded for this clonotype. The rearrangement uses TRBV6-1 and TRBJ1-2; 8 nucleotides match TRBD1. CDR3 length: 12 residues. CDR1 is MNHNS and CDR2 is SASEGT in the germline V gene. V lost 10 bases to trimming and J lost 8 bases; unmatched junction nucleotides: 9. This CDR3 reads CATDGQGRGYTF. CDR3 coding DNA: TGTGCCACGGACGGACAGGGTCGGGGCTACACCTTC.

There are many counts of this clonotype. V usage is TRBV12-3 or TRBV12-4 and J usage is TRBJ1-4, with 7 bases lining up with TRBD1. This CDR3 has 14 residues. The ends lost 5 bases at V and 10 bases at J; junction bases unmatched: 10. CDR3 loop: CASSPGTESGKLFF. The CDR3 nucleotides read TGTGCCAGCAGTCCCGGGACAGAGTCCGGAAAACTGTTTTTT.

As to this clonotype: A much larger clone lies one base from this, so it may be a read error. This chain joins TRBV12-3 or TRBV12-4 and TRBJ2-5; 8 nucleotides line up with TRBD2. The CDR3 is made up of 14 amino acids. V gave up 6 bases and J gave up 5 bases; unmatched junction bases: 8. For the CDR3, the DNA is TGTGCCAGCAGCCGGACTAGCACCTGTGAGACCCAGTACTTC. Protein product: CASSRTSTCETQYF.

This clonotype was detected many times. The chain couples TRBV6-1 to TRBJ2-7; 7 nucleotides line up with TRBD1. CDR3 length: 13 residues. The germline CDR1 and CDR2 sequences are MNHNS and SASEGT. Trimming took 6 bases from V and 2 from J; bases not matched to a gene: 4. In nucleotides, the CDR3 is TGTGCCAGCAGCCACGGACAGGCCTACGAGCAGTACGTC. It specifies CASSHGQAYEQYV.

As regards this clonotype: A clone one base away is much larger, so this may be a read error. The chain links TRBV4-3 to TRBJ2-7, with a tentative D call TRBD2 (5 bases). Between the trimmed V and J ends, which lost 3 bases and 2 bases, there was a span of 14 bases. Germline V gene sequence: CDR1 LGHNA, CDR2 YSLEER. There are 15 residues in the CDR3. The CDR3 protein is CASSHDRGLTYEQYF. CDR3 bases: TGCGCCAGCAGCCATGATCGAGGGCTCACCTACGAGCAGTACTTC.

This clonotype came up many times. The chain joins TRBV12-3 or TRBV12-4 to TRBJ2-3; D possibly corresponds to TRBD2 (7 bases). The CDR3 covers 15 residues. The V gene lost 3 bases and the J gene lost 4 bases, with 14 bases spanning the gap. This CDR3 is CASSFAGAEADTQYF. CDR3 in DNA: TGTGCCAGCAGTTTTGCGGGGGCCGAGGCAGATACGCAGTATTTT.

This clonotype has at least ten counts. The chain joins TRBV15 to TRBJ2-7; 8 bases align to TRBD1. This CDR3 has 14 residues. Trimming took 3 bases from V and 5 from J; bases not matched to a gene: 6. Looked up from germline, CDR1 is LNHNV and CDR2 is YYDKDF (reference sequence). Here the CDR3 DNA reads TGTGCCACCAGCAGCGCCGGACAGGGCCACGAGCAGTACTTC. This translates into CATSSAGQGHEQYF.

This clonotype was seen many times. The chain employs TRBV6-2 or TRBV6-3 and TRBJ2-2, with D uncertain. Trimming removed 10 bases from V and 0 bases from J, with 9 bases in between. CDR3 length equals 13 residues. Per the germline V gene, CDR1 is MNHEY and CDR2 is SVGEGT. The CDR3 sequence is CATGSPNTGELFF. The CDR3 DNA follows: TGTGCCACTGGTAGTCCGAACACCGGGGAGCTGTTTTTT.

This clonotype was observed many times. This rearrangement joins TRBV20-1 to TRBJ2-3; D may be TRBD1 (6 bases). Between the trimmed V and J ends, which lost 6 bases and 1 base, there was a span of 11 bases. Germline V gives CDR1 DFQATT, CDR2 SNEGSKA (reference sequence). CDR3 length: 13 residues. CDR3 sequence: CSATTGRTDTQYF. The CDR3 coding sequence is TGCAGTGCCACGACAGGTCGCACAGATACGCAGTATTTT.

This chain uses TRBV5-1 with TRBJ2-2, with TRBD1 identical over 8 bases. The V and J ends lost 6 bases and 3 bases, in that order; junction bases with no gene match: 22. In germline, CDR1 is SGHRS, CDR2 YFSETQ. The CDR3 sequence is 20 residues long. The CDR3 nucleotides are TGCGCCAGCAACTATCTACAACCGGGACAGGTTACACGGGACACCGGGGAGCTGTTTTTT. The encoded protein is CASNYLQPGQVTRDTGELFF.

This clonotype was counted ten times or more. The V gene is TRBV4-1, the J gene TRBJ2-7; 11 nucleotides align to TRBD2. The germline CDR1 and CDR2 sequences are MGHRA and YSYEKL. This CDR3 spans 13 amino acids. V lost 3 bases to trimming and J lost 6 bases; unmatched junction nucleotides: 1. The CDR3: CASSQLAGGEQYV. The CDR3 nucleotides read TGCGCCAGCAGCCAGCTAGCGGGGGGCGAGCAGTACGTC.

This clonotype has only a few counts. V gene TRBV7-3 combines with J gene TRBJ2-6, with D perhaps matching TRBD1 (5 bases). Between the trimmed V and J ends, which lost 4 bases and 0 bases, there was a span of 10 bases. Germline CDR1 SGHTA, CDR2 FQGTGA. The CDR3 is made up of 16 amino acids. The CDR3: CASSSTGISGANVLTF. The CDR3 DNA reads as TGTGCCAGCAGCTCTACAGGAATCTCTGGGGCCAACGTCCTGACTTTC.

Many counts were recorded for this clonotype. V is TRBV10-3 and J is TRBJ2-7; 7 bases map to TRBD1. V lost 10 bases, J lost 4 bases, and 10 bases stayed unmatched. Germline V gene lookup returns CDR1 ENHRY and CDR2 SYGVKD. The CDR3 spans 13 residues. The CDR3 is CATSPDRSYEQYV. The CDR3 nucleotides read TGTGCCACCAGCCCGGACAGGTCATACGAGCAGTACGTC.

This clonotype was observed once. This may be a read error, as it is one base from a much larger clone. V and J are TRBV4-2 and TRBJ1-1; D is possibly TRBD1 (5 bases). The CDR3 covers 17 residues. CDR1 is LGHNA and CDR2 is YNFKEQ in the germline V gene. The CDR3 sequence is CASSQDGGNRKNSEAFF. As DNA, the CDR3 is TGTGCCAGCAGCCAAGATGGGGGAAACAGGAAGAACTCTGAAGCTTTCTTT.